Presented here are 24 T cell receptor beta chains from one specimen sequenced in a study of shared clonotypes between healthy human individuals. The assay was immunoSEQ multiplex PCR, and TCRdb's table has in-frame clones only and misses some. The sample consists of some 500,000 clones, roughly 85% of them appearing once. The source material was PBMCs. These receptors all stem from a woman aged 35 to 49 in good health. Some clones in this sample may be carry-over from other donors' samples.

This clone was picked up a small number of times. The chain combines TRBV10-2 with TRBJ1-4, with 7 nucleotides matching TRBD1. The CDR3 has 14 residues. Germline V CDR1 and CDR2: WSHSY, SAAADI. The trim removed 0 bases at V and 7 bases at J, leaving 2 bases unmatched. CDR3 nucleotide sequence: TGCGCCAGCAGTGAGTCGGGACAGATTGAAAAACTGTTTTTT. Its translation: CASSESGQIEKLFF.

The chain couples TRBV30 to TRBJ1-2, with no clear D. Germline CDR1 GTSNPN, CDR2 SVGIG (reference sequence). Trimming cost V 0 bases and J 5 bases, with 4 bases left between them. The CDR3 extends over 11 amino acids. CDR3 nucleotide sequence: TGTGCCTGGAGTGTGGCTTATGGCTACACCTTC. It yields the protein CAWSVAYGYTF.

The V and J genes are TRBV19 and TRBJ2-2, with 7 bases matching TRBD2. This CDR3 region has 15 residues. V was pared by 11 bases and J by 7 bases, with 16 bases of the junction left unmatched. Germline CDR1 reads LNHDA; CDR2 reads SQIVND (reference sequence). The CDR3 nucleotides read TGTGCCCGATGGAGGGACTATAGGTTCCTCGGGGAGCTGTTTTTT. It encodes CARWRDYRFLGELFF. The variable domain in full, completed from reference TRBV19 and TRBJ2-2, reads DGGITQSPKYLFRKEGQNVTLSCEQNLNHDAMYWYRQDPGQGLRLIYYSQIVNDFQKGDIAEGYSVSREKKESFPLTVTSAQKNPTAFYLCARWRDYRFLGELFFGEGSRLTVL.

The chain employs TRBV9 and TRBJ1-2; 7 bases are shared with TRBD1. The CDR3 is 14 amino acids. V shed 2 bases and J 4 bases; nucleotides not matched to a gene: 5. CDR1 and CDR2 (germline): SGDLS, YYNGEE. The chain's CDR3 is CASSVGDRVYGYTF. Written as DNA, the CDR3 is TGTGCCAGCAGCGTGGGAGACAGGGTCTATGGCTACACCTTC.

This clone was recorded once. The genes are TRBV7-2 and TRBJ1-2; D may be TRBD1 (5 bases). V lost 5 bases and J lost 3, with 16 bases in between. Germline V gene lookup returns CDR1 SGHTA and CDR2 FQGNSA. This CDR3 comprises 15 residues. The CDR3 nucleotides are TGTGCCAGCAGCCGTCGGTCGGGGGAGCACTATGGCTACACCTTC. Translation: CASSRRSGEHYGYTF.

Concerning this clone: Other nucleotide sequences from this sample produce the same CDR3. This chain links TRBV30 with TRBJ1-1; D not certain. Per germline, CDR1 GTSNPN and CDR2 SVGIG (reference sequence). V was shortened by 1 base and J by 0 bases, with 15 bases between the two germline ends. The CDR3 runs to 16 residues. CDR3 in amino acids: CAWSGGLLSVNTEAFF. The CDR3 DNA is TGTGCCTGGAGTGGAGGGTTGTTGTCAGTGAACACTGAAGCTTTCTTT.

This clone has a single count. The chain has TRBV7-8 and TRBJ2-7, with D tentatively TRBD2 (5 bases). Germline CDR1 reads SGHVS; CDR2 reads FQNEAQ. V was cut by 5 bases and J by 2 bases, with 16 bases left in between. The CDR3 runs 15 residues. The CDR3: CASSPMVEAAYEQYF. DNA of the CDR3: TGTGCCAGCAGCCCTATGGTGGAGGCCGCCTACGAGCAGTACTTC.

The chain has TRBV27 and TRBJ1-5, with D tentatively TRBD1 (5 bases). The CDR3 runs to 15 residues. With 0 bases removed from V and 5 bases from J, the gap between germline ends came to 11 bases. Germline CDR1 reads MNHEY; CDR2 reads SMNVEV (reference sequence). The CDR3: CASSLSSGVHQPQHF. CDR3 sequence (DNA): TGTGCCAGCAGTTTATCATCGGGGGTCCATCAGCCCCAGCATTTT.

The chain joins TRBV30 to TRBJ1-5; unclear D gene. The germline V gene has CDR1 GTSNPN and CDR2 SVGIG (reference sequence). The length of the CDR3 is 14 residues. The V and J ends lost 3 bases and 4 bases respectively, with 13 bases between them. The CDR3 DNA is TGTGCCTGGAGAGGGCCCACCGAAAATCAGCCCCAGCATTTT. Its protein product is CAWRGPTENQPQHF.

V usage is TRBV28 and J usage is TRBJ2-3; 7 bases align to TRBD1. Germline lookup yields CDR1 MDHEN and CDR2 SYDVKM. With V trimmed by 3 bases and J by 1 base, 7 bases remained unmatched. The CDR3 consists of 16 residues. The CDR3 loop is CASSFLAGGGTDTQYF. The CDR3 DNA sequence: TGTGCCAGCAGTTTTCTTGCAGGGGGTGGCACAGATACGCAGTATTTT.

The table lists this clone with a few counts. This specimen includes other DNA sequences encoding the same CDR3. This rearrangement joins TRBV30 to TRBJ2-3; D is perhaps TRBD1 (5 bases). Germline V gene sequence: CDR1 GTSNPN, CDR2 SVGIG (reference sequence). The CDR3 is 13 residues long. Trimming cost V 0 bases and J 3 bases, with 7 bases left between them. The CDR3 region is CAWSVRGTDTQYF. In DNA, the CDR3 is TGTGCCTGGAGTGTTAGGGGTACAGATACGCAGTATTTT.

This sequence joins TRBV7-3 and TRBJ2-5; 8 positions match TRBD1. CDR1 and CDR2 (germline): SGHTA, FQGTGA. V lost 2 bases to trimming and J lost 5 bases; unmatched junction nucleotides: 7. The CDR3 is made up of 15 amino acids. The CDR3 is CASSLGADRAETQYF. CDR3 DNA: TGTGCCAGCAGCTTAGGGGCGGACAGGGCTGAGACCCAGTACTTC.

As DNA, the CDR3 is TGCGCCAGCAGCCAAGTTCGCGAGGTAAATCAGCCCCAGCATTTT. This gives the protein CASSQVREVNQPQHF. The rearrangement links TRBV4-3 to TRBJ1-5; no clear D. The germline V gene encodes CDR1 LGHNA and CDR2 YSLEER. The CDR3 loop spans 15 amino acids. V was cut by 1 base and J by 4 bases, with 11 bases left in between.

This clone has a handful of counts. The rearrangement joins TRBV5-1 to TRBJ2-1; the D gene could be TRBD1 or TRBD2 (5 bases each). The length of the CDR3 is 15 residues. The V and J ends lost 0 bases and 6 bases respectively, with 13 bases between them. Germline assignment: CDR1 SGHRS and CDR2 YFSETQ. The CDR3 sequence is CASSLATGRGNEQFF. CDR3 sequence (DNA): TGCGCCAGCAGCTTGGCGACGGGACGGGGCAATGAGCAGTTCTTC.

This clone was picked up one time. The chain combines TRBV30 with TRBJ2-7, with a possible D match to TRBD1 (5 bases). Germline loops: CDR1 GTSNPN, CDR2 SVGIG (reference sequence). CDR3 length equals 12 residues. V lost 2 bases and J lost 5, with 10 bases in between. The CDR3 DNA sequence: TGTGCCTGGAGTAAGGGGAAGAACGAGCAGTACTTC. It encodes CAWSKGKNEQYF.

The chain is built from TRBV18 and TRBJ1-2, with D possibly TRBD1 on 5 matching bases. The CDR3 runs to 16 residues. V lost 2 bases, J lost 0 bases, and 13 bases lay in between. The germline V gene has CDR1 KGHSH and CDR2 LQKENI. The CDR3 nucleotides read TGTGCCAGCTCACCATCGGCGGGGCCCTCTAACTATGGCTACACCTTC. It yields the protein CASSPSAGPSNYGYTF.

As for this clone: This specimen includes other DNA sequences encoding the same CDR3. V usage is TRBV9 and J usage is TRBJ2-7; 9 nucleotides agree with TRBD1. Germline V CDR1 and CDR2: SGDLS, YYNGEE. V dropped 0 bases and J dropped 1; count of bases not matched to a gene: 2. The CDR3 length is 15 residues. CDR3 sequence: CASSVGGQGSYEQYF. CDR3 bases: TGTGCCAGCAGCGTAGGTGGACAGGGGTCCTACGAGCAGTACTTC.

The count of this clone is one. The same CDR3 arises from other DNA sequences in this sample as well. V and J are TRBV11-2 and TRBJ2-6, with D hard to call. CDR1 is SGHAT and CDR2 is FQNNGV in the germline V gene. CDR3 length: 16 residues. The V end lost 3 bases, the J end lost 1 base, and 10 bases lay between the germline ends. The CDR3 bases are TGTGCCAGCAGCTTGGACGGCCGATCTGGGGCCAACGTCCTGACTTTC. This translates into CASSLDGRSGANVLTF.

Regarding this clone: A much more abundant neighbour one base away suggests this may be a read error. The conserved phenylalanine or tryptophan is not found at the CDR3 terminus, so this likely reflects a read error. The chain couples TRBV30 to TRBJ1-2; 11 bases line up with TRBD1. The CDR3 contains 14 residues. From germline, CDR1 is GTSNPN and CDR2 SVGIG (reference sequence). Trimming at V came to 4 bases and at J to 3 bases, leaving 4 bases not matched to a gene. CDR3 DNA sequence: TGTGCCTGGACCCGGACAGGGGGCGACTATGGCTACACCCTC. It translates to CAWTRTGGDYGYTL.

CDR3 sequence reads: CASSYLGGRQETQYF. The CDR3 coding sequence is TGTGCCAGCAGCTACCTGGGGGGGCGGCAAGAGACCCAGTACTTC. This chain joins TRBV11-1 and TRBJ2-5; possibly TRBD2 for D (7 bases). CDR3 size: 15 residues. Germline loops: CDR1 SGHAT, CDR2 FQDESV (reference sequence). The V end lost 4 bases, the J end lost 2 bases, and 14 bases lay between the germline ends.

This clone appeared a single time. CDR3 coding DNA: TGTGCCAGTAGAAGGGGGAGCTCCTACGAGCAGTACTTC. Its translation: CASRRGSSYEQYF. V is TRBV19 and J is TRBJ2-7; perhaps TRBD1 as D (6 bases). The germline CDR1 and CDR2 sequences are LNHDA and SQIVND (reference sequence). Trimming removed 6 bases at V and 0 bases at J, with 9 bases between. The CDR3 is 13 residues long.

The chain employs TRBV5-1 and TRBJ2-7, with a possible D match to TRBD1 (5 bases). The CDR3 spans 16 residues. Germline loops: CDR1 SGHRS, CDR2 YFSETQ. V was pared by 0 bases and J by 3 bases, with 16 bases between. The CDR3 DNA reads TGCGCCAGCAGCTTGGATTTAGTGGCAGGGCGCTACGAGCAGTACTTC. It yields the protein CASSLDLVAGRYEQYF.

The gene calls are TRBV1 and TRBJ1-5; no check of the table's D call, TRBD1, against the DNA was made. TRBV1 is shown as a pseudogene. CDR3 length: 16 residues. The CDR3 loop is CTSSQDRLTSGQPQHF. The CDR3 DNA is TGCACCAGCAGCCAAGACAGGTTAACCTCAGGTCAGCCCCAGCATTTT.

This sequence joins TRBV7-2 and TRBJ1-1; D is ambiguous. The length of the CDR3 is 13 residues. Germline V gene lookup returns CDR1 SGHTA and CDR2 FQGNSA. V was clipped by 3 bases and J by 2 bases, with 7 bases between them. The CDR3 loop reads CASSFNENTEAFF. CDR3 nucleotides: TGTGCCAGCAGCTTTAATGAAAACACTGAAGCTTTCTTT.